This T cell receptor beta chain originates from a study of shared clonotypes between healthy human individuals. In the case of this clone: The antigen is unknown.

Naive-designated CD8 cells lacked CD45RO, were positively enriched for CCR7, and omitted terminally differentiated effector memory CD45RA+ cells. There were only Caucasian adults among the donors, and all lived in Nashville, Tennessee. This CDR3 is built from 14 residues. Per the germline V gene, CDR1 is SNHLY and CDR2 is FYNNEI. The V and J ends lost 3 bases and 8 bases, in that order; junction bases with no gene match: 7. Findings of the study overall: Donor clonotype sharing was expected to depend on sequencing depth.

Libraries were prepared by immunoSEQ multiplex PCR; TCRdb keeps only in-frame clonotypes and omits some of them. This table has roughly 590,000 clones, around 95% appearing once. The sequence was collected from a young woman in good health. This chain uses TRBV2 with TRBJ1-2, with 9 bases fitting TRBD1. The sample comprised naive CD8+ T cells sorted from blood. The CDR3 bases are TGTGCCAGCAGTGATTACAGGACAGGGGAAGGCTACACCTTC. Residues: CASSDYRTGEGYTF.